This T cell receptor (beta chain) was recorded in a study of T cell repertoires in cytomegalovirus infection. Per germline, CDR1 MNHEY and CDR2 SVGAGI. V lost 4 bases and J 2 bases, leaving 9 bases between the germline ends. The CDR3 consists of 13 residues. TCRdb used MiXCR to reprocess the reads, holding one entry per CDR3 protein. This table holds over 55,000 distinct CDR3 sequences, around 20% found once. Turning to this clonotype: Its specificity is not known.

The origin of this receptor is a human donor in good health (CMV status not recorded). Some clones in this sample may be carry-over from other donors' samples. The chain is built from TRBV6-5 and TRBJ2-7; D perhaps matches TRBD1 (5 bases). The input for sequencing was CD8+ T cells from cultured PBMCs, taken from culture after CMV antigen stimulation. DNA for the CDR3: TGTGCCAGCAGTTTGGCAGGGCCCTACGAGCAGTACTTC. Residues: CASSLAGPYEQYF.